What follows describes a single T cell receptor (beta chain). The data derive from a study of technical replicates of blood from a handful of donors. The method was immunoSEQ multiplex PCR; TCRdb's version includes in-frame clones alone and lacks a portion of them. The sample includes about 56,000 clones, around 93% of them seen just once. The CDR3 has 16 residues. Germline CDR1 is KGHSH and CDR2 is LQKENI. J was trimmed by 7 bases and V by 3 bases; bases with no gene match: 14. Material for sequencing was PBMCs. The rearrangement uses TRBV18 and TRBJ2-7; 8 positions agree with TRBD2. The sequence was obtained from a human donor in good health. Some clones in this sample may be carry-over from other donors' samples. This CDR3 reads CASSPLAGSSLREQYF. For the CDR3, the DNA is TGTGCCAGCTCACCCCTAGCGGGCTCTTCCCTTCGGGAGCAGTACTTC.